The 30 T cell receptor beta chains below were found in one sample sequenced in a study of technical replicates of blood from several donors. This table comes from immunoSEQ multiplex PCR, and its TCRdb copy is limited to in-frame clones, with some not included. This table has about 58,000 clones, about 95% appearing once. The sequencing sample was made of PBMCs. The receptors shown here come from a human donor in good health. Some clones in this sample may be carry-over from other donors' samples.

This chain uses TRBV7-6 with TRBJ1-4, with TRBD1 identical over 8 bases. The CDR3 sequence is 16 residues long. Trimming took 5 bases from V and 7 from J; bases not matched to a gene: 12. Germline V CDR1 and CDR2: SGHVS, FNYEAQ. CDR3 sequence: CASSPRPRGPGEKLFF. In DNA form, the CDR3 reads TGTGCCAGCAGCCCCCGCCCCAGGGGGCCGGGTGAAAAACTGTTTTTT.

Here the CDR3 DNA reads TGTGCCATCAGCGACAGGGGAGGGGACACCGGGGAGCTGTTTTTT. Amino acids: CAISDRGGDTGELFF. The V gene is TRBV10-3, the J gene TRBJ2-2, with D tentatively TRBD1 (8 bases). This CDR3 spans 15 amino acids. CDR1 and CDR2 from the germline V gene are ENHRY and SYGVKD. Trimming pared 6 bases from V and 3 bases from J, leaving 14 bases between.

The V gene is TRBV30, the J gene TRBJ2-1, with 7 bases fitting TRBD2. The CDR3 is 14 residues long. CDR1 is GTSNPN and CDR2 is SVGIG in the germline V gene (reference sequence). V shed 2 bases, J shed 4 bases, and the junction held 5 bases outside the gene matches. DNA of the CDR3: TGTGCCTGGAGTAGACCGGGAGGTTACAATGAGCAGTTCTTC. This translates into CAWSRPGGYNEQFF.

This clone has just one count. This chain joins TRBV30 and TRBJ1-1; TRBD1 aligns across 8 bases. Germline values: CDR1 GTSNPN, CDR2 SVGIG (reference sequence). There are 15 residues in the CDR3. V lost 2 bases and J lost 5; bases outside the gene matches: 10. CDR3 region: CAWSLPDRADTEAFF. The CDR3 DNA reads as TGTGCCTGGAGTCTCCCGGACAGGGCGGATACTGAAGCTTTCTTT.

V usage is TRBV7-2 and J usage is TRBJ2-1; 11 bases match TRBD2. V lost 6 bases and J lost 9; bases outside the gene matches: 10. The CDR3 is made up of 15 amino acids. Germline V gene lookup returns CDR1 SGHTA and CDR2 FQGNSA. This chain's CDR3 is CASSPFSGGAGEQFF. Here the CDR3 DNA reads TGTGCCAGCAGTCCATTTAGCGGGGGGGCTGGTGAGCAGTTCTTC.

This CDR3 reads CASSPRGSGGQETQYF. The DNA of the CDR3 is TGTGCCAGTAGTCCCCGGGGTAGCGGAGGCCAAGAGACCCAGTACTTC. The rearrangement uses TRBV19 and TRBJ2-5; D may be TRBD2 (6 bases). V was trimmed by 5 bases and J by 1 base, leaving 17 bases between them. The CDR3 spans 16 residues. In germline, CDR1 is LNHDA, CDR2 SQIVND (reference sequence).

The chain combines TRBV5-1 with TRBJ1-4, with 7 positions matching TRBD1. This CDR3 comprises 16 residues. The V segment lost 3 bases and the J segment 8 bases; nucleotides outside the gene matches: 13. CDR1 SGHRS and CDR2 YFSETQ come from the germline V gene. CDR3: CASSSTRGGGGEKLFF. The CDR3 DNA sequence: TGCGCCAGCAGCTCCACTCGAGGGGGCGGAGGGGAAAAACTGTTTTTT.

The genes are TRBV2 and TRBJ2-1; TRBD2 is a possible D gene (7 bases). Between the trimmed V and J ends, which lost 3 bases and 4 bases, there was a span of 19 bases. Germline CDR1 and CDR2: SNHLY and FYNNEI. The CDR3 consists of 17 residues. The CDR3 nucleotides are TGTGCCAGCAGTGATAGCAGGAGGGGGGGTGAATACAATGAGCAGTTCTTC. Translation: CASSDSRRGGEYNEQFF.

Written as DNA, the CDR3 is TGCGCCAGCAGCCAAGACGCGGGGCGGCTGGCTAATGAAAAACTGTTTTTT. It yields the protein CASSQDAGRLANEKLFF. The chain recombines TRBV4-1 with TRBJ1-4, with D perhaps TRBD1 (5 bases). CDR1 and CDR2 (germline): MGHRA, YSYEKL. The CDR3 length is 17 residues. The germline V and J ends were trimmed by 0 bases and 3 bases, with 14 bases remaining between them.

The rearrangement joins TRBV4-1 to TRBJ1-2, with 8 bases aligning to TRBD1. Germline V lookup: CDR1 MGHRA, CDR2 YSYEKL. V shed 7 bases and J 0 bases; nucleotides not matched to a gene: 7. The CDR3 covers 15 residues. DNA for the CDR3: TGCGCCAGCAAGACAGGGGCTCAAGCTAACTATGGCTACACCTTC. Translating it yields CASKTGAQANYGYTF.

This rearrangement joins TRBV4-3 to TRBJ1-6; perhaps TRBD1 as D (5 bases). V was shortened by 3 bases and J by 9 bases, with 21 bases between the two germline ends. Germline-derived CDR1 and CDR2 are LGHNA and YSLEER. The CDR3 consists of 17 residues. For the CDR3, the DNA is TGCGCCAGCAGCCAGGAGTTGACGCTAGGGACTTCTTCACCCCTCCACTTT. It translates to CASSQELTLGTSSPLHF.

In nucleotides, the CDR3 is TGTGCCAGTCGAATTCGGACAGGTGGCACTGAAGCTTTCTTT. It codes for CASRIRTGGTEAFF. J is TRBJ1-1 and V is TRBV19, with 7 nucleotides matching TRBD1. V shed 8 bases, J shed 4 bases, and the junction held 10 bases outside the gene matches. The CDR3 covers 14 residues. Germline V lookup: CDR1 LNHDA, CDR2 SQIVND (reference sequence). The entire variable domain, with the rest obtained from reference TRBV19 and TRBJ1-1, is as follows: DGGITQSPKYLFRKEGQNVTLSCEQNLNHDAMYWYRQDPGQGLRLIYYSQIVNDFQKGDIAEGYSVSREKKESFPLTVTSAQKNPTAFYLCASRIRTGGTEAFFGQGTRLTVV.

The chain uses TRBV19 and TRBJ2-1; D is perhaps TRBD2 (6 bases). Per the germline V gene, CDR1 is LNHDA and CDR2 is SQIVND (reference sequence). The CDR3 totals 15 residues. The germline V and J ends were trimmed by 2 bases and 2 bases, with 10 bases remaining between them. The CDR3 reads CASSILARAYNEQFF. In DNA form, the CDR3 reads TGTGCCAGTAGTATACTAGCGCGGGCCTACAATGAGCAGTTCTTC.

This clone was seen only once. The rearrangement uses TRBV6-1 and TRBJ2-3; TRBD2 matches 11 bases. Germline V gene sequence: CDR1 MNHNS, CDR2 SASEGT. This CDR3 has 13 amino acids. The trim removed 3 bases at V and 10 bases at J, leaving 3 bases unmatched. CDR3 protein: CASSDIAGGPQYF. The DNA for the CDR3 is TGTGCCAGCAGTGATATAGCGGGGGGGCCGCAGTATTTT.

V is TRBV5-4 and J is TRBJ1-1, with D unresolved. From germline, CDR1 is SGHNT and CDR2 YYREEE (reference sequence). The CDR3 consists of 13 residues. Trimming cost V 0 bases and J 1 base, with 4 bases left between them. The CDR3 region has the DNA TGTGCCAGCAGCTTGGAACAGAACACTGAAGCTTTCTTT. This translates into CASSLEQNTEAFF.

The rearrangement links TRBV7-9 to TRBJ2-6; D unclear. The V end lost 1 base, the J end lost 0 bases, and 7 bases lay between the germline ends. Germline V gene sequence: CDR1 SEHNR, CDR2 FQNEAQ (reference sequence). The CDR3 runs to 16 residues. The CDR3 nucleotides read TGTGCCAGCAGCTTAGACAGACCCTCTGGGGCCAACGTCCTGACTTTC. As protein: CASSLDRPSGANVLTF.

Only one count was recorded for this clone. The chain has TRBV7-9 and TRBJ2-2, with 7 bases identical to TRBD2. V gave up 5 bases and J gave up 4 bases; unmatched junction bases: 4. The CDR3 runs to 14 residues. CDR1 is SEHNR and CDR2 is FQNEAQ in the germline V gene (reference sequence). CDR3 sequence (DNA): TGTGCCAGCAGCCTCTTAGCGGGCACCGGGGAGCTGTTTTTT. Amino acids: CASSLLAGTGELFF. The whole variable domain, filled in from reference TRBV7-9 and TRBJ2-2, reads DTGVSQNPRHKITKRGQNVTFRCDPISEHNRLYWYRQTLGQGPEFLTYFQNEAQLEKSRLLSDRFSAERPKGSFSTLEIQRTEQGDSAMYLCASSLLAGTGELFFGEGSRLTVL.

The V call is TRBV5-4, the J call TRBJ1-1; D possibly corresponds to TRBD1 (5 bases). CDR3 length equals 13 residues. CDR1 and CDR2 from the germline V gene are SGHNT and YYREEE (reference sequence). The V and J ends lost 2 bases and 4 bases respectively, with 9 bases between them. CDR3 sequence reads: CASSLSRGTEAFF. DNA for the CDR3: TGTGCCAGCAGCTTATCTAGGGGCACTGAAGCTTTCTTT. The complete variable domain, with remaining parts taken from reference TRBV5-4 and TRBJ1-1, reads ETGVTQSPTHLIKTRGQQVTLRCSSQSGHNTVSWYQQALGQGPQFIFQYYREEENGRGNFPPRFSGLQFPNYSSELNVNALELDDSALYLCASSLSRGTEAFFGQGTRLTVV.

The chain is built from TRBV4-1 and TRBJ2-7; 8 bases align to TRBD1. After removal of 4 bases from V and 6 bases from J, the junction contained 5 bases not matched to a gene. The CDR3 has 13 amino acids. Germline CDR1 MGHRA, CDR2 YSYEKL. Written as DNA, the CDR3 is TGCGCCAGCAGCCGGACAGGGAGAGGCGAGCAGTACTTC. Its protein product is CASSRTGRGEQYF.

The chain uses TRBV7-9 and TRBJ2-2; TRBD2 aligns across 7 bases. Trimming took 2 bases from V and 5 from J; bases not matched to a gene: 11. Germline V gene sequence: CDR1 SEHNR, CDR2 FQNEAQ (reference sequence). CDR3 length: 17 residues. In DNA form, the CDR3 reads TGTGCCAGCAGCTTAAGTGGCGGGAGACGGAGAACCGGGGAGCTGTTTTTT. Amino acids: CASSLSGGRRRTGELFF.

The chain recombines TRBV30 with TRBJ1-1, with unresolved D. CDR1 is GTSNPN and CDR2 is SVGIG in the germline V gene (reference sequence). The CDR3 length is 13 residues. Trimming removed 4 bases from V and 1 base from J, with 10 bases in between. The CDR3 loop is CAWIYQANTEAFF. The CDR3 DNA sequence: TGTGCCTGGATTTACCAGGCGAACACTGAAGCTTTCTTT.

This clone was seen a handful of times. The chain joins TRBV18 to TRBJ1-1; 8 bases match TRBD1. Trimming cost V 8 bases and J 1 base; bases outside gene matches: 3. CDR3 length: 13 residues. CDR1 is KGHSH, CDR2 LQKENI, per germline. The CDR3 region is CASRGQGNTEAFF. Here the CDR3 DNA reads TGTGCCAGCCGTGGACAGGGGAACACTGAAGCTTTCTTT. The variable domain in full, completed from reference TRBV18 and TRBJ1-1, reads NAGVMQNPRHLVRRRGQEARLRCSPMKGHSHVYWYRQLPEEGLKFMVYLQKENIIDESGMPKERFSAEFPKEGPSILRIQQVVRGDSAAYFCASRGQGNTEAFFGQGTRLTVV.

The V call is TRBV29-1, the J call TRBJ2-5, with a weak D call TRBD2 (6 bases). V was cut by 2 bases and J by 1 base, with 8 bases left in between. The length of the CDR3 is 13 residues. Per germline, CDR1 SQVTM and CDR2 ANQGSEA. CDR3 in DNA: TGCAGCGTTGAACGGGGGTCCCAAGAGACCCAGTACTTC. Its translation: CSVERGSQETQYF.

This rearrangement joins TRBV7-9 to TRBJ2-3, with 8 bases that match TRBD2. The trim removed 1 base at V and 4 bases at J, leaving 4 bases unmatched. The germline V gene encodes CDR1 SEHNR and CDR2 FQNEAQ (reference sequence). The CDR3 sequence is 15 residues long. The DNA for the CDR3 is TGTGCCAGCAGCTTAGGGGCGGGAGGTCCAGATACGCAGTATTTT. Protein sequence: CASSLGAGGPDTQYF.

The V gene is TRBV6-5, the J gene TRBJ2-1; TRBD2 matches 16 bases. V shed 2 bases, J shed 7 bases, and the junction held 2 bases outside the gene matches. CDR1 is MNHEY, CDR2 SVGAGI, per germline. This CDR3 spans 16 amino acids. The CDR3 DNA is TGTGCCAGCAGTTACGGGGGACTAGCGGGGGGGAATGAGCAGTTCTTC. It yields the protein CASSYGGLAGGNEQFF.

The J gene is TRBJ1-6, the V gene TRBV2, with TRBD1 matching 11 bases. Looked up from germline, CDR1 is SNHLY and CDR2 is FYNNEI. The CDR3 loop spans 14 amino acids. The trim removed 6 bases at V and 9 bases at J, leaving 4 bases unmatched. CDR3 loop: CASRPGQGASPLHF. The CDR3 DNA is TGTGCCAGCAGGCCCGGACAGGGGGCTTCACCCCTCCACTTT.

The chain carries TRBV5-1 and TRBJ2-6, with D perhaps matching TRBD2 (6 bases). CDR1 and CDR2 (germline): SGHRS, YFSETQ. The germline V and J ends were trimmed by 3 bases and 0 bases, with 13 bases remaining between them. The CDR3 runs 17 residues. CDR3 protein: CASSSSGLRSGANVLTF. The CDR3 nucleotides are TGCGCCAGCAGCTCCTCGGGACTCCGCTCTGGGGCCAACGTCCTGACTTTC.

The V gene is TRBV2, the J gene TRBJ2-1; unclear D gene. Per germline, CDR1 SNHLY and CDR2 FYNNEI. The V gene lost 6 bases and the J gene lost 15 bases, with 18 bases spanning the gap. CDR3 length: 12 residues. The CDR3 spells CASRDDWVLPFF. The CDR3, as DNA: TGTGCCAGCAGAGACGACTGGGTTTTGCCGTTCTTC.

The V and J genes are TRBV7-2 and TRBJ2-7; 8 bases are a match to TRBD1. With V trimmed by 3 bases and J by 8 bases, 12 bases remained unmatched. The CDR3 is 15 residues long. Germline CDR1 and CDR2: SGHTA and FQGNSA. For the CDR3, the DNA is TGTGCCAGCAGCTTTGCTGGACAGGGTACAATCCAGCAGTACTTC. Its protein is CASSFAGQGTIQQYF.

This chain links TRBV18 with TRBJ1-2; D may be TRBD1 (5 bases). The germline V gene has CDR1 KGHSH and CDR2 LQKENI. Deletions cut 0 bases from V and 10 bases from J, with 15 bases between. The CDR3 is 14 residues long. CDR3 DNA: TGTGCCAGCTCACCACCCCAGGACACCCGATCCTACACCTTC. Translating gives CASSPPQDTRSYTF.